This record concerns one TCR beta chain sequence. These data belong to a study of T cell changes during pregnancy in multiple sclerosis. The protocol was immunoSEQ multiplex PCR, while the TCRdb copy is restricted to in-frame clones and leaves out a portion. The sample carries more than 65,000 clones, more than 80% recorded once. The CDR3 is 12 residues long. Germline assignment: CDR1 GTSNPN and CDR2 SVGIG (reference sequence). The ends were cut back, 2 bases at V and 8 bases at J, with 10 bases in the middle. This clonotype was obtained from a female donor with multiple sclerosis, enrolled in a pregnancy study. The V gene is TRBV30, the J gene TRBJ1-5; possible D gene TRBD1, 5 bases. The sample in question was CD4+ T cells from peripheral blood mononuclear cells, obtained before pregnancy. CDR3 region: CAWSPGKEPQHF. The DNA for the CDR3 is TGTGCCTGGAGTCCAGGGAAGGAGCCCCAGCATTTT.